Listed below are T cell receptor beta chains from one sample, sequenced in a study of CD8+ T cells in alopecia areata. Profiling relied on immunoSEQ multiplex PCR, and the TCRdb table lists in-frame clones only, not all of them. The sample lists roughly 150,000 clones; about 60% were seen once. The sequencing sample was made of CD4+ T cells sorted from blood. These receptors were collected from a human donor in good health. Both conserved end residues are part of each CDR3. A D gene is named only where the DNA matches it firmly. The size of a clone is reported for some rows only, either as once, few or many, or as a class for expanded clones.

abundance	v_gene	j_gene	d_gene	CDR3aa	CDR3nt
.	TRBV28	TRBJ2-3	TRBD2	CASSPSGKYTDTQYF	TGTGCCAGTTCTCCTAGCGGCAAATACACAGATACGCAGTATTTT
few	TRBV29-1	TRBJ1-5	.	CSVVQPQHF	TGCAGCGTGGTACAGCCCCAGCATTTT
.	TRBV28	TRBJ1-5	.	CASRSGAALSNQPQHF	TGTGCCAGCAGATCAGGGGCCGCCCTTAGCAATCAGCCCCAGCATTTT
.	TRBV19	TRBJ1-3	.	CASPPRISGNTIYF	TGTGCCAGTCCCCCGCGCATCTCTGGAAACACCATATATTTT
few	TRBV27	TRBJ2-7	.	CASSSRQAYEQYF	TGTGCCAGCAGCTCTCGACAGGCCTACGAGCAGTACTTC
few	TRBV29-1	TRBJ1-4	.	CSALFDVGKLFF	TGCAGCGCCTTATTTGATGTGGGAAAACTGTTTTTT
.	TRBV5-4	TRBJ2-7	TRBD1	CAGGVQGLHEQYF	TGTGCCGGGGGAGTACAGGGGCTCCACGAGCAGTACTTC
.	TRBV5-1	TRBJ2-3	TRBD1	CASSWGGGTGDTQYF	TGCGCCAGCAGCTGGGGAGGCGGGACAGGAGATACGCAGTATTTT
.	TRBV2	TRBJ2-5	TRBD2	CAGGVDQETQYF	TGTGCGGGGGGGGTAGACCAAGAGACCCAGTACTTC
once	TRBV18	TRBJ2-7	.	CASSPVGEQYF	TGTGCCAGCTCACCGGTCGGGGAGCAGTACTTC
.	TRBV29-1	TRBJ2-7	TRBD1	CSVQGASYEQYF	TGCAGCGTTCAGGGGGCGAGCTACGAGCAGTACTTC
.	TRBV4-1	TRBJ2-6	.	CASSLGASSGANVLTF	TGCGCCAGCAGCCTAGGGGCTAGCTCTGGGGCCAACGTCCTGACTTTC
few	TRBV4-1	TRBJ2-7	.	CASSQDIPLGGNEQYF	TGCGCCAGCAGCCAAGACATTCCCCTTGGCGGGAACGAGCAGTACTTC
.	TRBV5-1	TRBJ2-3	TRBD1	CASSLPGQGTQYF	TGCGCCAGCAGCTTACCGGGACAGGGCACGCAGTATTTT
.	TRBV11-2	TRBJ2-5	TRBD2	CASSHRPLAGVRETQYF	TGTGCCAGCAGCCACAGGCCCCTAGCGGGCGTACGGGAGACCCAGTACTTC
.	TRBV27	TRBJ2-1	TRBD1	CASSSIGGPNEQFF	TGTGCCAGCAGCTCTATAGGGGGCCCCAATGAGCAGTTCTTC
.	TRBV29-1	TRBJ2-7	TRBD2	CSVVASGNSYEQYF	TGCAGCGTTGTAGCTAGCGGAAACTCCTACGAGCAGTACTTC
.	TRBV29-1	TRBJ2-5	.	CSVGRGGQETQYF	TGCAGCGTCGGCCGGGGAGGCCAAGAGACCCAGTACTTC
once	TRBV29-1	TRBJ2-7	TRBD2	CSVEDIYRAGGRREQYF	TGCAGCGTTGAAGATATCTACCGAGCGGGAGGGAGGCGCGAGCAGTACTTC
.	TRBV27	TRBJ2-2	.	CASSPSVGTQYTGELFF	TGTGCCAGCAGTCCTTCGGTCGGGACTCAATACACCGGGGAGCTGTTTTTT
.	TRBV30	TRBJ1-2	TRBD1	CAWSPTGGGGYTF	TGTGCCTGGAGCCCCACAGGGGGCGGTGGCTACACCTTC
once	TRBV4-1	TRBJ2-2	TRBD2	CASSHLAGGAGELFF	TGCGCCAGCAGCCACCTAGCGGGAGGAGCCGGGGAGCTGTTTTTT
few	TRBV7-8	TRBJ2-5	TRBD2	CASSLSSGQETQYF	TGTGCCAGCAGCTTGTCTAGCGGCCAAGAGACCCAGTACTTC
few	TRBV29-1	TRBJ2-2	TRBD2	CSYSGAPNTGELFF	TGCAGCTATAGCGGGGCTCCGAACACCGGGGAGCTGTTTTTT
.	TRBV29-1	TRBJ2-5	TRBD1	CSVARGQGETQYF	TGCAGCGTTGCGAGGGGGCAGGGGGAGACCCAGTACTTC
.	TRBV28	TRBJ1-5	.	CASGWGTSNQPQHF	TGTGCCAGCGGGTGGGGTACAAGCAATCAGCCCCAGCATTTT
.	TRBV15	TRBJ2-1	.	CATSRGPDNEQFF	TGTGCCACCAGCAGAGGCCCAGACAATGAGCAGTTCTTC
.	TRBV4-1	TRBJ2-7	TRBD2	CASSQGPGLAGGPYEQYF	TGCGCCAGCAGCCAGGGGCCGGGACTAGCGGGAGGGCCATACGAGCAGTACTTC
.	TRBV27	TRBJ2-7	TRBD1	CASSPRQGAYEQYF	TGTGCCAGCAGTCCCCGACAGGGGGCCTACGAGCAGTACTTC
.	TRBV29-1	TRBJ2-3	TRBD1	CSPWDRALGDTDTQYF	TGCAGCCCCTGGGACAGGGCCCTGGGGGACACAGATACGCAGTATTTT
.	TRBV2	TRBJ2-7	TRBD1	CASRPTGTVYEQYF	TGTGCCAGCAGACCGACCGGGACAGTATACGAGCAGTACTTC
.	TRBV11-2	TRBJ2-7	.	CASSTRRGNTYEQYF	TGTGCCAGCAGCACCCGGAGAGGGAATACCTACGAGCAGTACTTC
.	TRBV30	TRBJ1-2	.	CAWSRDPANYGYTF	TGTGCCTGGAGTCGGGACCCTGCTAACTATGGCTACACCTTC
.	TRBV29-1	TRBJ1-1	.	CSVAIWQGRKTEAFF	TGCAGCGTTGCAATTTGGCAGGGAAGAAAAACTGAAGCTTTCTTT
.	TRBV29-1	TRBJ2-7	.	CSVAGNLGEQYF	TGCAGCGTGGCCGGGAATCTGGGTGAGCAGTACTTC
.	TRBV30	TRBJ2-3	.	CAWRQTDTQYF	TGTGCCTGGAGACAAACAGATACGCAGTATTTT
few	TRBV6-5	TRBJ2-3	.	CAVGLADTQYF	TGTGCAGTGGGGTTAGCAGATACGCAGTATTTT
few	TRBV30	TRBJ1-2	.	CAWSVVGTSNYGYTF	TGTGCCTGGAGTGTTGTCGGTACCTCTAACTATGGCTACACCTTC
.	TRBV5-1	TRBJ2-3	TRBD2	CASSWGLAESTDTQYF	TGCGCCAGCAGCTGGGGACTAGCGGAAAGCACAGATACGCAGTATTTT
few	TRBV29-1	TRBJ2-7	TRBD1	CSAGTGNPYEQYF	TGCAGCGCGGGGACAGGGAATCCCTACGAGCAGTACTTC
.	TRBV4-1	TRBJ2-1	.	CASSPAPLLNNEQFF	TGCGCCAGCAGCCCCGCGCCTCTCCTAAACAATGAGCAGTTCTTC
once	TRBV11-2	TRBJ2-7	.	CASSLYGEQYF	TGTGCCAGCAGCTTATATGGCGAGCAGTACTTC
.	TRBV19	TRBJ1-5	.	CASSMRGVYQPQHF	TGTGCCAGTAGTATGAGGGGTGTCTATCAGCCCCAGCATTTT
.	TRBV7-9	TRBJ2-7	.	CASVGGSTYEQYF	TGTGCCAGCGTGGGCGGCTCTACCTACGAGCAGTACTTC
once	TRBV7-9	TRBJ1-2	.	CASSLRSGSRYTF	TGTGCCAGCAGCTTACGGTCAGGGAGTCGCTACACCTTC
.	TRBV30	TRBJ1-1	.	CAWSVRPDTEAFF	TGTGCCTGGAGTGTAAGGCCGGACACTGAAGCTTTCTTT